The 24 T cell receptor beta chains in this list originate from one sample, sequenced in a study of graft-versus-host responses after intestinal transplantation. Data came from immunoSEQ multiplex PCR; TCRdb stores just in-frame clones and leaves some out. Here the sample spans about 25,000 clones, 80% to 95% being singletons. This material consisted of PBMCs, taken 18 days after transplant. The receptors originated from a human patient who received an intestinal transplant, so some T cells may come from the graft donor.

This CDR3 reads CAWSWSGRGLTGELFF. The CDR3 region has the DNA TGTGCCTGGAGCTGGTCGGGCAGGGGGTTGACCGGGGAGCTGTTTTTT. The V and J genes are TRBV30 and TRBJ2-2; 7 bases are a match to TRBD1. The trim removed 3 bases at V and 5 bases at J, leaving 12 bases unmatched. This CDR3 comprises 16 residues. Per germline, CDR1 GTSNPN and CDR2 SVGIG (reference sequence).

CDR3 nucleotides: TGCGCCAGCAGCGCTGGACAGCCCACAGATACGCAGTATTTT. As protein: CASSAGQPTDTQYF. The chain employs TRBV5-1 and TRBJ2-3; TRBD1 is a possible D gene (6 bases). The CDR3 runs to 14 residues. The germline V and J ends were trimmed by 4 bases and 2 bases, with 11 bases remaining between them. Looked up from germline, CDR1 is SGHRS and CDR2 is YFSETQ.

The V call is TRBV7-6, the J call TRBJ1-2, with no clear D. Between the trimmed V and J ends, which lost 0 bases and 5 bases, there was a span of 10 bases. Germline values: CDR1 SGHVS, CDR2 FNYEAQ. The CDR3 totals 14 residues. CDR3 region: CASSLAPNLYGYTF. The DNA for the CDR3 is TGTGCCAGCAGCTTAGCCCCAAATCTTTATGGCTACACCTTC. Supplemented by reference TRBV7-6 and TRBJ1-2, the full variable domain reads GAGVSQSPRYKVTKRGQDVALRCDPISGHVSLYWYRQALGQGPEFLTYFNYEAQQDKSGLPNDRFSAERPEGSISTLTIQRTEQRDSAMYRCASSLAPNLYGYTFGSGTRLTVV.

This clone was seen a handful of times. V is TRBV18 and J is TRBJ2-7, with D possibly being TRBD2 (6 bases). The CDR3 spans 14 residues. Trimming stripped 6 bases from V and 3 bases from J, with 15 bases between. Germline-derived CDR1 and CDR2 are KGHSH and LQKENI. As DNA, the CDR3 is TGTGCCAGCTCTCCTGCGGGACTGGACTACGAGCAGTACTTC. Its protein is CASSPAGLDYEQYF. Filled out from reference TRBV18 and TRBJ2-7, the complete variable domain reads NAGVMQNPRHLVRRRGQEARLRCSPMKGHSHVYWYRQLPEEGLKFMVYLQKENIIDESGMPKERFSAEFPKEGPSILRIQQVVRGDSAAYFCASSPAGLDYEQYFGPGTRLTVT.

The V gene is TRBV28, the J gene TRBJ1-1, with D hard to call. CDR1 and CDR2 from the germline V gene are MDHEN and SYDVKM. V lost 1 base to trimming and J lost 1 base, with 7 bases between them. This CDR3 has 14 amino acids. The DNA of the CDR3 is TGTGCCAGCAGTTTATTCGGGCAGAACACTGAAGCTTTCTTT. Its protein product is CASSLFGQNTEAFF.

The V call is TRBV7-9, the J call TRBJ2-1; possibly TRBD1 or TRBD2 for D (6 bases each). The V end lost 9 bases, the J end lost 0 bases, and 12 bases lay between the germline ends. The CDR3 has 14 amino acids. CDR1 and CDR2 from the germline V gene are SEHNR and FQNEAQ (reference sequence). The DNA for the CDR3 is TGTGCCAGTGAGGGGGGAAGCTCCTACAATGAGCAGTTCTTC. This gives the protein CASEGGSSYNEQFF.

This sequence joins TRBV5-6 and TRBJ1-1, with D perhaps matching TRBD1 (5 bases). The CDR3 is 14 amino acids. V lost 3 bases to trimming and J lost 0 bases, with 9 bases between them. Germline V gene lookup returns CDR1 SGHDT and CDR2 YYEEEE. Here the CDR3 reads CASSSTELNTEAFF. In nucleotides, the CDR3 is TGTGCCAGCAGCTCGACAGAATTGAACACTGAAGCTTTCTTT.

This clone appeared a single time. The J gene is TRBJ1-5, the V gene TRBV6-5; 7 nucleotides line up with TRBD1. The length of the CDR3 is 14 residues. CDR1 MNHEY and CDR2 SVGAGI come from the germline V gene. The V and J ends lost 6 bases and 9 bases, in that order; junction bases with no gene match: 11. Here the CDR3 DNA reads TGTGCCAGCAGCCCCGGACAGGAACGGATGCCCCAGCATTTT. This encodes CASSPGQERMPQHF.

The rearrangement joins TRBV14 to TRBJ2-2, with a possible D match to TRBD2 (6 bases). The V gene lost 1 base and the J gene lost 7 bases, with 13 bases spanning the gap. From germline, CDR1 is SGHDN and CDR2 FVKESK. This CDR3 contains 15 residues. The CDR3 here is CASSQVGLEGGELFF. The CDR3 DNA is TGTGCCAGCAGCCAAGTTGGACTGGAGGGCGGGGAGCTGTTTTTT.

The J gene is TRBJ2-3, the V gene TRBV6-4; TRBD2 matches 8 bases. V dropped 4 bases and J dropped 0; count of bases not matched to a gene: 3. Germline V gene lookup returns CDR1 MRHNA and CDR2 SNTAGT. The CDR3 sequence is 15 residues long. Here the CDR3 reads CASSAGTRSTDTQYF. The CDR3 nucleotides are TGTGCCAGCAGTGCCGGGACTAGGAGCACAGATACGCAGTATTTT.

This rearrangement joins TRBV10-1 to TRBJ1-5; D is ambiguous. Germline V lookup: CDR1 WNHNN, CDR2 SYGVQD (reference sequence). The V gene lost 4 bases and the J gene lost 6 bases, with 4 bases spanning the gap. The CDR3 extends over 11 amino acids. CDR3 sequence reads: CASSAGQPQHF. The CDR3 bases are TGCGCCAGCAGTGCAGGTCAGCCCCAGCATTTT.

The chain carries TRBV11-3 and TRBJ2-5, with unresolved D. The CDR3 is made up of 14 amino acids. Germline V CDR1 and CDR2: SGHNT, YENEEA. Trimming stripped 1 base from V and 4 bases from J, with 10 bases between. The CDR3 protein is CASSLARSSETQYF. The DNA of the CDR3 is TGTGCCAGCAGCTTAGCTAGGTCGTCAGAGACCCAGTACTTC.

The DNA for the CDR3 is TGTGCCAGCAGCTTGGCGGAAAACACTGAAGCTTTCTTT. Encoded protein: CASSLAENTEAFF. This chain links TRBV5-6 with TRBJ1-1; D ambiguous. The CDR3 loop spans 13 amino acids. V was trimmed by 0 bases and J by 2 bases, leaving 5 bases between them. The germline gives CDR1 SGHDT, CDR2 YYEEEE.

This chain connects TRBV7-8 to TRBJ1-4; unclear D gene. The germline V gene encodes CDR1 SGHVS and CDR2 FQNEAQ. V was shortened by 5 bases and J by 4 bases, with 11 bases between the two germline ends. This CDR3 has 14 amino acids. For the CDR3, the DNA is TGTGCCAGCAGCCCGGACGTAGATAATGAAAAACTGTTTTTT. Translated, it gives CASSPDVDNEKLFF. Full variable domain (remainder filled in from reference TRBV7-8 and TRBJ1-4): GAGVSQSPRYKVAKRGQDVALRCDPISGHVSLFWYQQALGQGPEFLTYFQNEAQLDKSGLPSDRFFAERPEGSVSTLKIQRTQQEDSAVYLCASSPDVDNEKLFFGSGTQLSVL.

This chain joins TRBV14 and TRBJ1-6; D is possibly TRBD1 (5 bases). Germline V gives CDR1 SGHDN, CDR2 FVKESK. The V end was cut by 8 bases, the J end by 0 bases, with 11 bases between. The CDR3 runs to 15 residues. CDR3 amino acids: CASAWGGSYNSPLHF. The CDR3 coding sequence is TGTGCCAGCGCGTGGGGGGGCTCCTATAATTCACCCCTCCACTTT.

The rearrangement joins TRBV7-8 to TRBJ1-5, with D uncertain. Germline V CDR1 and CDR2: SGHVS, FQNEAQ. The V end was cut by 3 bases, the J end by 0 bases, with 3 bases between. The CDR3 is made up of 13 amino acids. The CDR3: CASSFASNQPQHF. The CDR3 DNA reads as TGTGCCAGCAGCTTTGCTAGCAATCAGCCCCAGCATTTT. The complete variable domain, with remaining parts taken from reference TRBV7-8 and TRBJ1-5, reads GAGVSQSPRYKVAKRGQDVALRCDPISGHVSLFWYQQALGQGPEFLTYFQNEAQLDKSGLPSDRFFAERPEGSVSTLKIQRTQQEDSAVYLCASSFASNQPQHFGDGTRLSIL.

The CDR3 region has the DNA TGCGCCAGCAGCTTGGACATTAGCTCCTACAATGAGCAGTTCTTC. It specifies CASSLDISSYNEQFF. V gene TRBV5-1 combines with J gene TRBJ2-1; D not resolved. The germline CDR1 and CDR2 sequences are SGHRS and YFSETQ. CDR3 size: 15 residues. The V gene lost 0 bases and the J gene lost 0 bases, with 7 bases spanning the gap.

V is TRBV5-1 and J is TRBJ2-5; D remains unclear. The germline CDR1 and CDR2 sequences are SGHRS and YFSETQ. CDR3 length: 11 residues. V gave up 7 bases and J gave up 0 bases, with 4 bases separating them. The CDR3 bases are TGCGCCAGCCGGTACCAAGAGACCCAGTACTTC. Its protein is CASRYQETQYF.

This chain links TRBV5-1 with TRBJ1-1; D gene ambiguous. The CDR3 is 17 residues long. From germline, CDR1 is SGHRS and CDR2 YFSETQ. V was trimmed by 1 base and J by 0 bases, leaving 16 bases between them. The CDR3 DNA reads as TGCGCCAGCAGCTTGTATTTGTCAGGAGGGATGAACACTGAAGCTTTCTTT. Translating gives CASSLYLSGGMNTEAFF.

This chain joins TRBV7-2 and TRBJ1-6; no clear D gene. Trimming removed 3 bases from V and 6 bases from J, with 6 bases in between. Germline assignment: CDR1 SGHTA and CDR2 FQGNSA. This CDR3 contains 13 residues. CDR3 coding DNA: TGTGCCAGCAGCTTGGACGGTAATTCACCCCTCCACTTT. Translating it yields CASSLDGNSPLHF.

The V and J genes are TRBV7-9 and TRBJ2-5, with D uncertain. V dropped 5 bases and J dropped 4 bases, with 11 bases sitting between them. The CDR3 consists of 13 residues. Germline CDR1 is SEHNR and CDR2 is FQNEAQ (reference sequence). The CDR3 coding sequence is TGTGCCAGCAGCGCAGATCTTCTAGAGACCCAGTACTTC. It codes for CASSADLLETQYF.

This clone occurred once. CDR3 sequence: CASMGAPGELFF. DNA for the CDR3: TGTGCCAGCATGGGGGCGCCCGGGGAGCTGTTTTTT. The rearrangement uses TRBV6-4 and TRBJ2-2; perhaps TRBD1 as D (6 bases). The CDR3 contains 12 residues. V was cut by 7 bases and J by 6 bases, with 9 bases left in between. CDR1 is MRHNA, CDR2 SNTAGT, per germline.

V is TRBV19 and J is TRBJ1-2; 10 bases fit TRBD1. Germline CDR1 LNHDA, CDR2 SQIVND (reference sequence). This CDR3 is built from 15 residues. V lost 3 bases to trimming and J lost 2 bases; unmatched junction nucleotides: 3. CDR3 region: CASSIPGQGNYGYTF. For the CDR3, the DNA is TGTGCCAGTAGTATTCCGGGACAGGGGAACTATGGCTACACCTTC.

The chain combines TRBV29-1 with TRBJ2-1; 15 bases are a match to TRBD2. The CDR3 has 17 amino acids. Germline trimming cut 1 base from V and 3 bases from J; bases unmatched to any gene: 4. Looked up from germline, CDR1 is SQVTM and CDR2 is ANQGSEA. The CDR3 DNA sequence: TGCAGCGTTGAAGGGACTAGCGGGGGGGCGGACTACAATGAGCAGTTCTTC. Translating gives CSVEGTSGGADYNEQFF.